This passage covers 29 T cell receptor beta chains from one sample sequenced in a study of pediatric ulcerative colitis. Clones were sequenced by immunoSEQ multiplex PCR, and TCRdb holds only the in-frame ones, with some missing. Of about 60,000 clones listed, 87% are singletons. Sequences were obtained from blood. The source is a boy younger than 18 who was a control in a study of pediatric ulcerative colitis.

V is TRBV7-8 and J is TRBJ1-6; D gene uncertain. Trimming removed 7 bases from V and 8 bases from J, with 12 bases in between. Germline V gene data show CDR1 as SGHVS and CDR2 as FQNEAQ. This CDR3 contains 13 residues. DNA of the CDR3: TGTGCCAGCACCCCCCGGACGGATTCACCCCTCCACTTT. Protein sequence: CASTPRTDSPLHF.

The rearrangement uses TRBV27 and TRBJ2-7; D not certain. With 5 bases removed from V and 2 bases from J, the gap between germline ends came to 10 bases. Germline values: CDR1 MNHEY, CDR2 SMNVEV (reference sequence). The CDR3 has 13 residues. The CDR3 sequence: CASSQGRTYEQYF. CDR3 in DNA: TGTGCCAGCAGTCAAGGACGGACCTACGAGCAGTACTTC.

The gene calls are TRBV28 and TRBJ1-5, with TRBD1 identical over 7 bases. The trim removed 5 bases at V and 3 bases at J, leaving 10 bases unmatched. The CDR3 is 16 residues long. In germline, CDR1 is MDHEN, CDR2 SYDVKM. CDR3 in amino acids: CASSRVGTELNQPQHF. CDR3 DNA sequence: TGTGCCAGCAGTCGAGTTGGGACAGAACTCAATCAGCCCCAGCATTTT.

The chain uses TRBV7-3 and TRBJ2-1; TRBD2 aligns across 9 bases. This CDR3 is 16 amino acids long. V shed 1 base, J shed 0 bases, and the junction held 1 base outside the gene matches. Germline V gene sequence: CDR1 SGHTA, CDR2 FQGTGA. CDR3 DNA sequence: TGTGCCAGCAGCTTAAAGGGACTAGCCTCCTACAATGAGCAGTTCTTC. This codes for CASSLKGLASYNEQFF.

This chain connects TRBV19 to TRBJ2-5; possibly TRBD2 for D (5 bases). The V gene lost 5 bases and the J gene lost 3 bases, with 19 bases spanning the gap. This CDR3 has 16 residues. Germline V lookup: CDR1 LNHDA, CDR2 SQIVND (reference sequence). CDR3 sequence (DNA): TGTGCCAGTAGTTTTGGTTTGAGCGGAGCAAAAGAGACCCAGTACTTC. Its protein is CASSFGLSGAKETQYF. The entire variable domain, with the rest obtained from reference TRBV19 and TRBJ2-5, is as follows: DGGITQSPKYLFRKEGQNVTLSCEQNLNHDAMYWYRQDPGQGLRLIYYSQIVNDFQKGDIAEGYSVSREKKESFPLTVTSAQKNPTAFYLCASSFGLSGAKETQYFGPGTRLLVL.

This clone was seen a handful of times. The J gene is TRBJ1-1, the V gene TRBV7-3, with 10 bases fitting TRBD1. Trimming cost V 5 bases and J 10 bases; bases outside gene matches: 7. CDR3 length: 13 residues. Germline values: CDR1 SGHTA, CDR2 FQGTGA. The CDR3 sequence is CASSPSGTGAAFF. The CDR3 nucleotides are TGTGCCAGCAGCCCCTCGGGGACAGGGGCAGCTTTCTTT.

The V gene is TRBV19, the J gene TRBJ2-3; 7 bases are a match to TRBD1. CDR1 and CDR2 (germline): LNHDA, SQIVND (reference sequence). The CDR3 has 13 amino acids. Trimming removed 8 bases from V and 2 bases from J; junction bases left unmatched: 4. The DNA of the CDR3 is TGTGCCAGTGAGGGACAGCTCACAGATACGCAGTATTTT. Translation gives CASEGQLTDTQYF.

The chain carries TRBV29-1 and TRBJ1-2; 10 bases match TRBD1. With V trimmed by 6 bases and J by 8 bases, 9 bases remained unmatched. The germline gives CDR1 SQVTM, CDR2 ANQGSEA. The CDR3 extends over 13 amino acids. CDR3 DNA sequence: TGCAGCGTGGAATGGGACAGGGGTGGCGGCTACACCTTC. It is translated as CSVEWDRGGGYTF.

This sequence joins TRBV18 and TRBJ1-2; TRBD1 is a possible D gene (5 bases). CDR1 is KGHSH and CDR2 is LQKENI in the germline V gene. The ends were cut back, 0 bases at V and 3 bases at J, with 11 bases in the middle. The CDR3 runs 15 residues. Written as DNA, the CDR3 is TGTGCCAGCTCACCACCGTGGGACGGAGACTATGGCTACACCTTC. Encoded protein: CASSPPWDGDYGYTF.

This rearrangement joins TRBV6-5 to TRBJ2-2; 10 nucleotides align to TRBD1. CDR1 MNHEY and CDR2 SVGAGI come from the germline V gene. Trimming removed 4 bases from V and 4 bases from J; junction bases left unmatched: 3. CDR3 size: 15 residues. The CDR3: CASSLDRGSTGELFF. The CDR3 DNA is TGTGCCAGCAGTTTGGACAGGGGGAGCACCGGGGAGCTGTTTTTT.

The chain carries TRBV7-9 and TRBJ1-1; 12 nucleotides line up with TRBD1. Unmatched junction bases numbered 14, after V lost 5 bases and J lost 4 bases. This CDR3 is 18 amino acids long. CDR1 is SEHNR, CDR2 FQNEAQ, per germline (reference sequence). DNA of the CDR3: TGTGCCAGCAGCCATCCTAAGGGGACAGGGGGCGTGGGCACTGAAGCTTTCTTT. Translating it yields CASSHPKGTGGVGTEAFF.

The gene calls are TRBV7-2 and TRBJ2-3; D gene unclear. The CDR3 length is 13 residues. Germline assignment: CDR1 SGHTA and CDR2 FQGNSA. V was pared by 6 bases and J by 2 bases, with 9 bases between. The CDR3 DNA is TGTGCCAGCAGTTCCGACAACACAGATACGCAGTATTTT. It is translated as CASSSDNTDTQYF.

The CDR3 spells CASSQWTDSNQPQHF. CDR3 nucleotide sequence: TGCGCCAGCAGTCAATGGACAGATAGCAATCAGCCCCAGCATTTT. This chain links TRBV23-1 with TRBJ1-5, with a possible D match to TRBD1 (6 bases). TRBV23-1 has ORF status, its function being uncertain. This CDR3 region has 15 residues. The V gene lost 1 base and the J gene lost 0 bases, with 7 bases spanning the gap.

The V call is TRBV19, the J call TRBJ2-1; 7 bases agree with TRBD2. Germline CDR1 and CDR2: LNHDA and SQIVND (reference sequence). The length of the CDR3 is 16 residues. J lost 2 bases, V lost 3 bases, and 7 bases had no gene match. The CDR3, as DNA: TGTGCCAGTAGTATGTCGGGCGGGGGTGCCTACAATGAGCAGTTCTTC. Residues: CASSMSGGGAYNEQFF.

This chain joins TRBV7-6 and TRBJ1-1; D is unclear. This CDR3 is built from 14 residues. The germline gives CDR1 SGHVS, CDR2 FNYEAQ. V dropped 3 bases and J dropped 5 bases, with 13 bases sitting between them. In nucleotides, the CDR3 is TGTGCCAGCAGCTTGGGCCCTATGGGGACTGAAGCTTTCTTT. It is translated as CASSLGPMGTEAFF.

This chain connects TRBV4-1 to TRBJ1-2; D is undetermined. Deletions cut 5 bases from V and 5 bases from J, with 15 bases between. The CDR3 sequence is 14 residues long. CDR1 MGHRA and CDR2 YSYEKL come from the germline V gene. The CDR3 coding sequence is TGCGCCAGCAGCTCCCGGGCCCGCGGGTATGGCTACACCTTC. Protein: CASSSRARGYGYTF.

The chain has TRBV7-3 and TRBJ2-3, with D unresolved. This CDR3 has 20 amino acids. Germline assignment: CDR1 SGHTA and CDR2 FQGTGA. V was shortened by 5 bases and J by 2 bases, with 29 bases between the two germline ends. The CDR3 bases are TGTGCCAGCAGCCCGCAAAAGGAAAATGGTCAGCTCGAGCCCACAGATACGCAGTATTTT. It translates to CASSPQKENGQLEPTDTQYF.

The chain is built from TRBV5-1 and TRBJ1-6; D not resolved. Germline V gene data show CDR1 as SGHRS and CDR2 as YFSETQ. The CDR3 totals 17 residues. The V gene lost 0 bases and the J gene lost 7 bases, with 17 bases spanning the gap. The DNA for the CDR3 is TGCGCCAGCAGCTTGGAGGCGGGTCCCACCCCCAATTCACCCCTCCACTTT. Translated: CASSLEAGPTPNSPLHF. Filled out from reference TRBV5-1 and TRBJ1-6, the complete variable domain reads KAGVTQTPRYLIKTRGQQVTLSCSPISGHRSVSWYQQTPGQGLQFLFEYFSETQRNKGNFPGRFSGRQFSNSRSEMNVSTLELGDSALYLCASSLEAGPTPNSPLHFGNGTRLTVT.

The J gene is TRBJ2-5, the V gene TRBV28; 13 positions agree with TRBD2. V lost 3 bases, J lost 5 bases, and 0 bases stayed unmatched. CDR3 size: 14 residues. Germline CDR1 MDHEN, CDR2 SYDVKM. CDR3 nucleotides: TGTGCCAGCAGTTTGGGACTAGCGGGGGAGACCCAGTACTTC. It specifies CASSLGLAGETQYF.

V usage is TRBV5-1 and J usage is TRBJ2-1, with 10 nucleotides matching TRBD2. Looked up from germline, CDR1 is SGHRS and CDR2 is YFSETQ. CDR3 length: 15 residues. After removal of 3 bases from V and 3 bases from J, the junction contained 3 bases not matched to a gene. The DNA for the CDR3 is TGCGCCAGCAGCTCTAGCGGGAGCGTCTACAATGAGCAGTTCTTC. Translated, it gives CASSSSGSVYNEQFF.

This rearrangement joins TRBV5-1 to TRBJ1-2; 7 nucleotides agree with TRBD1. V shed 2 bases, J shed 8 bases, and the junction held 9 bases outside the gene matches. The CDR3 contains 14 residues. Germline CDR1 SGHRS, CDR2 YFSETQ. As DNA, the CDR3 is TGCGCCAGCAGCTTCGACAGGGAGCTGTTAGGCTACACCTTC. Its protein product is CASSFDRELLGYTF.

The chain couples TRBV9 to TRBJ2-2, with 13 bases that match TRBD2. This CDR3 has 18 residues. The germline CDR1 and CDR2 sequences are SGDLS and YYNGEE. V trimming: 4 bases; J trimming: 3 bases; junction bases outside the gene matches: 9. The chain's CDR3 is CASSKGLAGLEDTGELFF. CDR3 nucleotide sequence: TGTGCCAGCAGCAAGGGACTAGCGGGATTAGAAGACACCGGGGAGCTGTTTTTT.

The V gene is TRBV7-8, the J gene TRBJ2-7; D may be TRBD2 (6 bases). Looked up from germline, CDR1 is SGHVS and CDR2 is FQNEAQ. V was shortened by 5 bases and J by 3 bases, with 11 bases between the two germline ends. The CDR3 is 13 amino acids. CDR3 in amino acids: CASSPGDFYEQYF. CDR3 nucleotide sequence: TGTGCCAGCAGCCCTGGGGACTTCTACGAGCAGTACTTC. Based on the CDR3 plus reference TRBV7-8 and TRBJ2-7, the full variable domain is GAGVSQSPRYKVAKRGQDVALRCDPISGHVSLFWYQQALGQGPEFLTYFQNEAQLDKSGLPSDRFFAERPEGSVSTLKIQRTQQEDSAVYLCASSPGDFYEQYFGPGTRLTVT.

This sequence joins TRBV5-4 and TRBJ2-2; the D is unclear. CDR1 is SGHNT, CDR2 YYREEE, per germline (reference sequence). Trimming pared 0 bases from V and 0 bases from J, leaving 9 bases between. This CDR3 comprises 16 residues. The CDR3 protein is CASSLVFSTNTGELFF. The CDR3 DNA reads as TGTGCCAGCAGCTTGGTCTTTTCTACGAACACCGGGGAGCTGTTTTTT.

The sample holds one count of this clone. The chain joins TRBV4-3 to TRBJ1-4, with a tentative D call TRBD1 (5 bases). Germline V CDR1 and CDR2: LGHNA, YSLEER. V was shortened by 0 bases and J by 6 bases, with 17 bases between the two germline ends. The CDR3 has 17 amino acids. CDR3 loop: CASSQDLDDREDEKLFF. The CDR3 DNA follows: TGCGCCAGCAGCCAAGACCTGGATGACAGAGAGGATGAAAAACTGTTTTTT.

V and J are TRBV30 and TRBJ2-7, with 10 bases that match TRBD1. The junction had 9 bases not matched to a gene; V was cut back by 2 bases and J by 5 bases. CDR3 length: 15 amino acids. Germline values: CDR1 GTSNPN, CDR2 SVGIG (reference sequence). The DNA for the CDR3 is TGTGCCTGGAGTAAATACCGGGACAGGGGTAACGAGCAGTACTTC. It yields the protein CAWSKYRDRGNEQYF. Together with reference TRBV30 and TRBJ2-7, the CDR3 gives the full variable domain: SQTIHQWPATLVQPVGSPLSLECTVEGTSNPNLYWYRQAAGRGLQLLFYSVGIGQISSEVPQNLSASRPQDRQFILSSKKLLLSDSGFYLCAWSKYRDRGNEQYFGPGTRLTVT.

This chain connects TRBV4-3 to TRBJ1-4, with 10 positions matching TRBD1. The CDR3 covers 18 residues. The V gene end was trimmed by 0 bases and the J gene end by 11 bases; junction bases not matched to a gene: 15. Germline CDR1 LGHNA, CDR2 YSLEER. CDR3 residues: CASSQDRETGGRMGKLFF. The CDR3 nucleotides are TGCGCCAGCAGCCAAGATCGGGAGACAGGGGGCCGAATGGGGAAACTGTTTTTT.

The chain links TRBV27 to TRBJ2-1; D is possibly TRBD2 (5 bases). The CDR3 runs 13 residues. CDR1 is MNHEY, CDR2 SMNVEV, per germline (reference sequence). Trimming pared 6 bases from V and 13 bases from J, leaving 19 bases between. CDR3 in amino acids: CASRALAEDTQFF. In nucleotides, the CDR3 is TGTGCCAGCAGGGCGCTAGCTGAGGATACTCAGTTCTTC.

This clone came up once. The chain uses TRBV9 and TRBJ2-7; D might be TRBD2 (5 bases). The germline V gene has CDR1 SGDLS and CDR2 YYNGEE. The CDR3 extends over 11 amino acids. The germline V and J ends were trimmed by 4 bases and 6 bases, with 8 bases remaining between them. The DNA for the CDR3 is TGTGCCAGCAGCTCCCGGGGCGAGCAGTACTTC. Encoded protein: CASSSRGEQYF.